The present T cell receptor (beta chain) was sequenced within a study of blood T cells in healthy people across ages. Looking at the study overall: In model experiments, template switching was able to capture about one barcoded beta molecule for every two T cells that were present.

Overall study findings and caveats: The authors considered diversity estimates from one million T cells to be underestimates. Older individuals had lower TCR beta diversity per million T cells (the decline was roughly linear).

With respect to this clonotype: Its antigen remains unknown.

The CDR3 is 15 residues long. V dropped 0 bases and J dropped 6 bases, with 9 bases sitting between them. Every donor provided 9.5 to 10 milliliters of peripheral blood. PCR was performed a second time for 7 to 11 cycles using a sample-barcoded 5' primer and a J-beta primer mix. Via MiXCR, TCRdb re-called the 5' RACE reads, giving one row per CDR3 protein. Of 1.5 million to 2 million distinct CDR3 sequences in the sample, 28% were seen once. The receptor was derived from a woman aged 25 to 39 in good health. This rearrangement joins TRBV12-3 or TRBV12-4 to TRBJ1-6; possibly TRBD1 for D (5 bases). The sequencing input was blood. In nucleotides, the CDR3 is TGTGCCAGCAGTTTAGCCGGCAGGGCTAATTCACCCCTCCACTTT. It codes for CASSLAGRANSPLHF.